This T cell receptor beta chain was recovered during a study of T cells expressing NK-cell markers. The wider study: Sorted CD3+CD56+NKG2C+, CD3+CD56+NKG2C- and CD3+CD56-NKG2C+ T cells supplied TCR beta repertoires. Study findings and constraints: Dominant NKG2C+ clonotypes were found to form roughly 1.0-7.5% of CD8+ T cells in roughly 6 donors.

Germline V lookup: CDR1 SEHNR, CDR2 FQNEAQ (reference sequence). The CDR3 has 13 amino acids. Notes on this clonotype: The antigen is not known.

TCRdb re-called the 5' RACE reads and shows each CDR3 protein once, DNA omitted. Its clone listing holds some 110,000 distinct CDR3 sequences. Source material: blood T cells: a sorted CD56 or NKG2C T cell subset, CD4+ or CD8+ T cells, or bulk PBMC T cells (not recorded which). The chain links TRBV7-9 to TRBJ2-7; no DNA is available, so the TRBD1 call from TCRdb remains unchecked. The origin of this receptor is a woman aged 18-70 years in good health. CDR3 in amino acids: CASSPPPSYEQYF.